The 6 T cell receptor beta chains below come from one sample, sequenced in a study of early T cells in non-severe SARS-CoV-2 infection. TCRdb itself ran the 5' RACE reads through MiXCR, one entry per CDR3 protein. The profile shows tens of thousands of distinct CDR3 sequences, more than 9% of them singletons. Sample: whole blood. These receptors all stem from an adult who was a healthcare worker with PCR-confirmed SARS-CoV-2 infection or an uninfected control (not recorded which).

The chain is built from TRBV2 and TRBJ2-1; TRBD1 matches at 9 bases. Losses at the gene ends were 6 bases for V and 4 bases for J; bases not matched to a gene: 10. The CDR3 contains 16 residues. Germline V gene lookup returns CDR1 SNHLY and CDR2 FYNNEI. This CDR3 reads CASRRTGEGMYNEQFF. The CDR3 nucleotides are TGTGCCAGCAGGCGGACAGGGGAGGGGATGTACAATGAGCAGTTCTTC.

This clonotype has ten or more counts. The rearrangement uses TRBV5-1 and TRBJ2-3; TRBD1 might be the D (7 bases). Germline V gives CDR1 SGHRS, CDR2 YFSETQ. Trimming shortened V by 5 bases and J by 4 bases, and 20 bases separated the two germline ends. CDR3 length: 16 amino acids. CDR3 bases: TGCGCCAGCAGGCCAGGAGGGGGCCCCGAACCAGATACGCAGTATTTT. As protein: CASRPGGGPEPDTQYF.

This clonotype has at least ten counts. The CDR3 region has the DNA TGTGCCATCAGTGAGTCTGGGCCGTACGAGCAGTACTTC. It codes for CAISESGPYEQYF. The V call is TRBV10-3, the J call TRBJ2-7, with unresolved D. Germline values: CDR1 ENHRY, CDR2 SYGVKD. V was cut by 0 bases and J by 4 bases, with 7 bases left in between. This CDR3 is 13 amino acids long.

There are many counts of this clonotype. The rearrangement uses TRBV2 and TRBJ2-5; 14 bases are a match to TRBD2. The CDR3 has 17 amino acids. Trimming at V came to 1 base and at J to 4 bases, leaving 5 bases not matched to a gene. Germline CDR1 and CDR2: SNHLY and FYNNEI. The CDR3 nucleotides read TGTGCCAGCAGTGAAGGACTAGCGGGAGGGCCTGGAGAGACCCAGTACTTC. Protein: CASSEGLAGGPGETQYF.

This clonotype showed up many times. CDR3 in DNA: TGCAGTGCTAGAGAAGGCCAGTCTCAGCCCCAGCATTTT. It translates to CSAREGQSQPQHF. The rearrangement uses TRBV20-1 and TRBJ1-5; D is ambiguous. Germline V gene sequence: CDR1 DFQATT, CDR2 SNEGSKA (reference sequence). Trimming took off 0 bases at V and 6 bases at J, with 9 bases between the two ends. The CDR3 covers 13 residues.

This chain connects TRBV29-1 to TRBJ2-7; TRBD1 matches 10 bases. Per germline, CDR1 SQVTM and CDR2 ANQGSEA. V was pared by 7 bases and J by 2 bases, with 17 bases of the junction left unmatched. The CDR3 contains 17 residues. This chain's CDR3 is CSAARRRQGASTYEQYF. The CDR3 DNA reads TGCAGCGCCGCTCGGAGGAGACAGGGGGCGAGTACCTACGAGCAGTACTTC.